This T cell receptor (beta chain) emerged from a study of identical twins. Study-wide results and caveats: Zero-insertion results could be subject to partial confounding by invariant MAIT and iNKT cells.

Template switching (which added a universal primer site) was used, and cDNA carried unique molecular identifiers. TCRdb reprocessed the 5' RACE reads via MiXCR and lists one record per CDR3 protein. The data show about 340,000 distinct CDR3 sequences, roughly an eighth seen once. This clonotype was seen only a few times. Its antigen is undetermined. Mismatch with germline at one junction end may stem from a read error. There are 15 residues in the CDR3. The germline CDR1 and CDR2 sequences are SGHVS and FNYEAQ. These sequences were also reported in another study, on yellow fever vaccine responses in identical twins. From that report: Twins reportedly appeared to share part of their vaccine T cell response while keeping part individual.

V is TRBV7-6 and J is TRBJ1-5; maybe TRBD1 (5 bases). The sample comprised CD8+ T cells sorted from blood. This receptor was obtained from a woman between 18 and 29 years old in good health. The CDR3 sequence is CASSCRPVGDQPQHF. The CDR3 nucleotides read TGTGCCAGCAGCTGTCGACCGGTGGGGGATCAACCCCAGCATTTT.